This passage covers 16 T cell receptor beta chains from one sample sequenced in a study of CD8+ T cells in alopecia areata. Reverse transcribed after extraction, RNA yielded cDNA as the sequencing template. Assay used: immunoSEQ multiplex PCR; TCRdb lists only in-frame clones, some missing. Reported are about 110,000 clones, none seen only once; the ten largest carry around 20%. Sequences were obtained from lesional skin. The receptors were gathered from a C3H/HeJ mouse with alopecia areata. MHC haplotype of the mouse line: H2-k.

Worth noting for this clone: The germline and genes are mouse ones. The CDR3 end falls 4 residues outside the read, so it is completed with the germline J gene. The rearrangement joins TRBV2 to TRBJ2-7, with D perhaps matching TRBD2 (5 bases). V lost 0 bases and J 0 bases, leaving 9 bases between the germline ends. This CDR3 region has 15 residues. CDR1 and CDR2 (germline): LGHNA, YSYQKL. The CDR3 reads CASSQDLGFSYEQYF. The CDR3 bases that were read are TGTGCCAGCAGCCAAGATCTGGGCTTCTCCTAT.

Details on this clone: Gene names and germline match the mouse. With the read ending 4 residues before the CDR3 end, the germline J gene is used to fill in that end. The same CDR3 can be traced to other DNA sequences in this sample. The chain recombines TRBV13-3 with TRBJ2-7, with 9 bases fitting TRBD2. Looked up from germline, CDR1 is NNHDY and CDR2 is SYVADS. The CDR3 is made up of 15 amino acids. The sequenced CDR3 bases are TGTGCCAGCAGTGATTGGGGGGGCGCCGGGTAT. It is translated as CASSDWGGAGY. Given in full, the CDR3 is CASSDWGGAGYEQYF.

The sample holds a few counts of this clone. The genes are named according to mouse. The read comes to an end 4 residues before the CDR3 does, leaving the germline J gene to fill in the end. The genes are TRBV19 and TRBJ2-1; D is perhaps TRBD1 (5 bases). The ends were cut back, 4 bases at V and 5 bases at J, with 10 bases in the middle. Germline V CDR1 and CDR2: FNHDT, SITEND (reference sequence). This CDR3 has 13 residues. CDR3 bases read: TGTGCCAGCAGTCCCCAGGGAAATGCT. It specifies CASSPQGNA. The complete CDR3 sequence is CASSPQGNAEQFF.

This clone showed up just a few times. Any gene name here is a mouse gene name. The observed sequence ends 4 residues before the CDR3 terminus, with the missing tail filled in from the germline J gene. This chain joins TRBV13-2 and TRBJ1-2, with D perhaps TRBD1 (6 bases). This CDR3 spans 14 amino acids. Germline V gene sequence: CDR1 NNHNN, CDR2 SYGAGS (reference sequence). Trimming cost V 1 base and J 0 bases, with 7 bases left between them. The sequenced CDR3 bases are TGTGCCAGCGGTGATAACAGGGCAAACTCC. Its translation: CASGDNRANS. The whole CDR3 is CASGDNRANSDYTF.

For this clone: At residue 13, the TCRdb protein and translated DNA are inconsistent; the protein given comes from the DNA. Mouse gene names and germline throughout. The read stops 3 residues short of the end of the CDR3; the missing end is completed from the germline J gene. V usage is TRBV1 and J usage is TRBJ1-6; 7 bases are a match to TRBD1. TRBJ1-6 is sorted into the ORF group, with uncertain function. Germline V CDR1 and CDR2: NSQYPW, LRSPGD (reference sequence). V was clipped by 0 bases and J by 5 bases; unmatched bases: 4. This CDR3 region has 16 residues. This CDR3 is CTCSAETGFDNSPLYF. The CDR3 bases that were read are TGCACCTGCAGTGCAGAGACAGGGTTTGATAATTCGCCC.

This clone was seen a handful of times. The listed genes are named as in mouse. The read falls 4 residues short of the CDR3 end, and the missing part is taken from the germline J gene. The chain has TRBV13-3 and TRBJ2-4; 7 bases line up with TRBD1. The V gene's germline CDR1 is NNHDY and CDR2 SYVADS. J was trimmed by 3 bases and V by 3 bases; bases with no gene match: 4. The CDR3 has 14 residues. The covered CDR3 bases are TGTGCCAGCAGTGGCGGGACAGACCAAAAC. Residues: CASSGGTDQN. The CDR3, in full, reads CASSGGTDQNTLYF. Supplemented by reference TRBV13-3 and TRBJ2-4, the full variable domain reads EAAVTQSPRSKVAVTGGKVTLSCHQTNNHDYMYWYRQDTGHGLRLIHYSYVADSTEKGDIPDGYKASRPSQENFSLILELASLSQTAVYFCASSGGTDQNTLYFGAGTRLSVL.

A remark on this clone: Here the gene names and germline are mouse. The CDR3 goes on 4 residues after the read ends, and that part is filled in from the germline J gene. This chain uses TRBV1 with TRBJ1-2; D might be TRBD1 (6 bases). This CDR3 spans 15 amino acids. V was trimmed by 5 bases and J by 0 bases, leaving 13 bases between them. CDR1 is NSQYPW, CDR2 LRSPGD, per germline (reference sequence). The chain's CDR3 is CTCSTRGTSNSDYTF. CDR3 DNA (partial): TGCACCTGCAGTACGAGGGGGACATCAAACTCC.

This clone has more than one count but fewer than ten. The genes are named according to mouse. The sequence runs out 4 residues before the end of the CDR3; the remainder is reconstructed from the germline J gene. This sequence joins TRBV1 and TRBJ2-3, with D tentatively TRBD1 (6 bases). Germline V CDR1 and CDR2: NSQYPW, LRSPGD (reference sequence). CDR3 length: 16 amino acids. V lost 2 bases and J 0 bases, leaving 12 bases between the germline ends. CDR3 protein: CTCSAPRDTSAETLYF. CDR3 DNA (partial): TGCACCTGCAGTGCACCCCGGGACACTAGTGCAGAA.

This clone was detected only a few times. Gene names are the mouse ones. Read data end 4 residues before the CDR3 end; the end is taken from the germline J gene. This chain joins TRBV19 and TRBJ2-5; the match to TRBD2 covers 8 bases. Per germline, CDR1 FNHDT and CDR2 SITEND (reference sequence). The CDR3 runs to 13 residues. V gave up 6 bases and J gave up 2 bases; unmatched junction bases: 2. Incomplete CDR3 DNA: TGTGCCAGCACTGGGGGGTTCCAAGAC. It encodes CASTGGFQD. The entire CDR3 protein reads CASTGGFQDTQYF.

This clone has a handful of counts. Germline and genes: mouse. The read terminates 4 residues ahead of where the CDR3 ends, so the germline J gene completes it. The gene calls are TRBV13-1 and TRBJ2-7; D might be TRBD1 (5 bases). Germline V gives CDR1 NSHNY, CDR2 SYGAGN. The CDR3 has 14 residues. The CDR3 sequence is CASSDSRVGYEQYF. CDR3 DNA (partial): TGTGCCAGCAGTGATAGCAGGGTGGGATAT.

In the case of this clone: The gene symbols are mouse symbols. From the germline J gene comes the end of the CDR3, since the read stops 4 residues before it. The chain joins TRBV1 to TRBJ2-3; 7 bases fit TRBD1. Germline CDR1 NSQYPW, CDR2 LRSPGD (reference sequence). Trimming removed 3 bases from V and 0 bases from J; junction bases left unmatched: 9. The length of the CDR3 is 17 residues. Incomplete CDR3 DNA: TGCACCTGCAGTGCCCTCCCGGGACAGTCTAGTGCAGAA. Encoded protein: CTCSALPGQSSAE. The CDR3 reads in full as CTCSALPGQSSAETLYF.

This clone has only a few counts. Each gene name is a mouse one. The covered CDR3 bases are TGTGCCAGCAGTGAGAGGAGACAGGCGACA. Protein sequence: CASSERRQAT. The CDR3 as a whole reads CASSERRQATEVFF. The rearrangement uses TRBV13-3 and TRBJ1-1; possible D gene TRBD1, 6 bases. The read falls 4 residues short of the CDR3 end, and the missing part is taken from the germline J gene. This CDR3 is 14 amino acids long. The germline CDR1 and CDR2 sequences are NNHDY and SYVADS.

The table lists this clone with a few counts. TCRdb's protein sequence differs at residue 13 from the translated DNA; the protein presented here follows the DNA. Gene names are the mouse ones. The read gets to within 3 residues of the CDR3 end, and the germline J gene fills in the rest. The V gene is TRBV1, the J gene TRBJ1-6, with 7 bases aligning to TRBD1. TRBJ1-6 is annotated as an ORF whose role is uncertain. The CDR3 is 16 residues long. Germline CDR1 and CDR2: NSQYPW and LRSPGD (reference sequence). With V trimmed by 3 bases and J by 3 bases, 5 bases remained unmatched. The part of the CDR3 DNA that was read is TGCACCTGCAGTGCCCTGGGACAGTTCTATAATTCGCCC. Translating gives CTCSALGQFYNSP. The full-length CDR3 reads as CTCSALGQFYNSPLYF.

A remark on this clone: The protein recorded in TCRdb does not match the translated DNA at residue 12; the protein presented here comes from translating the DNA. Germline and genes here are mouse. The CDR3 is cut off 3 residues early in the read; its end comes from the germline J gene. The chain employs TRBV16 and TRBJ1-3; D is ambiguous. Germline V CDR1 and CDR2: SGHSA, FRNQAP. V shed 1 base and J shed 0 bases, with 7 bases lying between them. The CDR3 extends over 15 amino acids. The sequenced part of the CDR3 DNA is TGTGCAAGCAGCTTAGTCCAGCCTTCTGGAAATACG. Encoded protein: CASSLVQPSGNT. In full, the CDR3 is CASSLVQPSGNTLYF.

This clone was seen a handful of times. There is a difference at residue 14 between the TCRdb protein and the DNA translation, so the protein given here was translated from the DNA. Gene labels here are mouse ones. Read coverage stops 3 residues before the CDR3 terminus; the germline J gene supplies the remainder. The V and J genes are TRBV19 and TRBJ1-3; TRBD1 matches 10 bases. Germline V gene lookup returns CDR1 FNHDT and CDR2 SITEND (reference sequence). CDR3 size: 17 residues. V lost 1 base and J lost 3; bases outside the gene matches: 7. The sequenced CDR3 bases are TGTGCCAGCAGTATATGGGACAGGGGTGAGGATGGAAATACG. This codes for CASSIWDRGEDGNT. The full CDR3 sequence reads CASSIWDRGEDGNTLYF.

This clone was found a few times. The gene names given are mouse names. CDR3 region: CASSWGLNQDTQYF. The sequenced part of the CDR3 DNA is TGTGCCAGCAGCTGGGGACTTAACCAAGAC. The chain has TRBV19 and TRBJ2-5; a weak D match, TRBD2 (6 bases). The CDR3 is cut off 4 residues early in the read; its end comes from the germline J gene. CDR1 and CDR2 from the germline V gene are FNHDT and SITEND (reference sequence). Trimming pared 5 bases from V and 0 bases from J, leaving 10 bases between. The CDR3 extends over 14 amino acids.